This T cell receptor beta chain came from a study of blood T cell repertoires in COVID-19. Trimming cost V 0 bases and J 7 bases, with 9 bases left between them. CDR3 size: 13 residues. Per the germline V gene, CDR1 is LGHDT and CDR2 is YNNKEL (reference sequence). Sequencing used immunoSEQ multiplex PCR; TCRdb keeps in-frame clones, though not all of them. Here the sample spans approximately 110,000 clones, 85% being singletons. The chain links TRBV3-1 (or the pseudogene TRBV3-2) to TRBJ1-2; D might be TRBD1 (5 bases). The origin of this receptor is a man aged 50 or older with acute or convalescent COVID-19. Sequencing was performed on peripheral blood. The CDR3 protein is CASSQDTDIGYTF. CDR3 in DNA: TGTGCCAGCAGCCAAGATACGGACATTGGCTACACCTTC.